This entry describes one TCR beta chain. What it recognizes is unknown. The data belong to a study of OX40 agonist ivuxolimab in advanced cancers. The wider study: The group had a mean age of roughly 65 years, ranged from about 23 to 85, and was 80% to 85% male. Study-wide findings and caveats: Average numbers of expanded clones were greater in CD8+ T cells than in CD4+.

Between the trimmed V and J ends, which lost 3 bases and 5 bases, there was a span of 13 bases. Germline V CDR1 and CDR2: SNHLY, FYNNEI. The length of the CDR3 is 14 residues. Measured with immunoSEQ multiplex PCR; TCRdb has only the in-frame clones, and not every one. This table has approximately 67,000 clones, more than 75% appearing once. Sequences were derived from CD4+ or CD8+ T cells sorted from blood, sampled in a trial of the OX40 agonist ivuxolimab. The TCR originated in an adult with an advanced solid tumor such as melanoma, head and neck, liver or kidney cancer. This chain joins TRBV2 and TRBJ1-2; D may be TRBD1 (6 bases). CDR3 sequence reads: CASSESGGRYGYTF. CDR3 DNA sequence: TGTGCCAGCAGTGAGTCGGGGGGCAGGTATGGCTACACCTTC.